This record concerns one TCR beta chain sequence. Its antigen is not known. The source of the sample is a study of T cell responses to AZD1222 COVID-19 vaccine. Study-wide results and limits: A mostly white British donor set with more females was recruited, and clonal diversity was possibly underestimated. Regions left unmutated in variants are reportedly the target of nearly half of spike-specific TCRs. The repertoires were collected only after the peak T cell response.

V shed 2 bases and J shed 4 bases, with 12 bases lying between them. CDR1 is SGHAT and CDR2 is FQNNGV in the germline V gene. This CDR3 has 15 amino acids. Produced via immunoSEQ multiplex PCR; TCRdb's table is partial and in-frame only. The sample consists of roughly 170,000 clones, approximately 90% of them appearing once. Material: peripheral blood, obtained on day 0 of AZD1222 vaccination. J is TRBJ1-3 and V is TRBV11-2, with D unresolved. This receptor was identified in an adult in good health. DNA for the CDR3: TGTGCCAGCAGCTTATGGGGTGCCTCCGGAAACACCATATATTTT. Amino acids: CASSLWGASGNTIYF.